The 4 T cell receptor beta chains below were found in one sample sequenced in a study of blood T cell repertoires in COVID-19. Assay: immunoSEQ multiplex PCR; the TCRdb copy retains only in-frame clones and omits some. The table lists around 160,000 clones, more than 70% of them singletons. The specimen was peripheral blood. These receptors came from a human donor in a cohort sampled during active COVID-19.

This clone came up once. This rearrangement joins TRBV28 to TRBJ1-2; 7 bases line up with TRBD1. The V and J ends lost 5 bases and 7 bases, in that order; junction bases with no gene match: 7. Germline V gives CDR1 MDHEN, CDR2 SYDVKM. The CDR3 spans 13 residues. CDR3 nucleotide sequence: TGTGCCAGCAGTCCTGACAGGGTGGGTGGCTACACCTTC. This gives the protein CASSPDRVGGYTF.

The rearrangement links TRBV6-5 to TRBJ2-7; tentatively, D is TRBD1 (5 bases). The CDR3 is 14 amino acids. V lost 7 bases, J lost 2 bases, and 15 bases lay in between. The germline V gene encodes CDR1 MNHEY and CDR2 SVGAGI. DNA of the CDR3: TGTGCCAGCATGGAACCAGGGTCGACCTACGAGCAGTACTTC. Protein product: CASMEPGSTYEQYF.

The rearrangement links TRBV7-2 to TRBJ2-7; D possibly corresponds to TRBD1 (5 bases). The V gene lost 4 bases and the J gene lost 2 bases, with 18 bases spanning the gap. Per germline, CDR1 SGHTA and CDR2 FQGNSA. The CDR3 runs to 16 residues. CDR3 in DNA: TGTGCCAGCAGCTCCCGCGGCAGCCCAGGGACCTACGAGCAGTACTTC. Protein product: CASSSRGSPGTYEQYF.

The chain combines TRBV5-1 with TRBJ2-2; tentatively, D is TRBD2 (5 bases). Between the trimmed V and J ends, which lost 0 bases and 6 bases, there was a span of 24 bases. Germline V gene sequence: CDR1 SGHRS, CDR2 YFSETQ. The length of the CDR3 is 19 residues. The chain's CDR3 is CASSLAVSGGEGRAGELFF. CDR3 DNA sequence: TGCGCCAGCAGCTTGGCGGTCTCCGGAGGAGAGGGAAGGGCCGGGGAGCTGTTTTTT.